The 24 T cell receptor beta chains reported below all come from one sample, sequenced in a study of Graves' ophthalmopathy and Graves' hyperthyroidism listed by TCRdb under 2018. Sequencer: Illumina HiSeq 2000. For repertoire sequencing, the TCR beta CDR3 regions were amplified from RNA transcripts. The first round was an RT-PCR using HTBI primers with the Qiagen OneStep RT-PCR kit, and this first round was followed by a second-round multiplex PCR, then size selection and purification. TCRdb reworked the public reads: Q25 trimming with fastp, MiXCR clone assembly, productive beta chains retained. Rows are combined by CDR3 protein, so each entry shows the most common genes and DNA. Recorded for this sample are hundreds of thousands of distinct CDR3 sequences; more than 20% of them occurred a single time. The ten most abundant clones make up around 3.1% of the sample. Sequencing was done on a sample of peripheral blood. These receptors originate from a woman aged 18 to 35 with stable Graves' hyperthyroidism. Donor details come from another sample of the same person, matched by shared clones.

This clonotype was observed at least ten times. One end of the junction varies from germline; a read error may be responsible. This chain connects TRBV9 to TRBJ1-2, with unresolved D. Germline V gene sequence: CDR1 SGDLS, CDR2 YYNGEE. The CDR3 runs 13 residues. The chain's CDR3 is CASSSGRPDRWAF. In nucleotides, the CDR3 is TGTGCCAGCAGCTCCGGCCGCCCGGATCGCTGGGCCTTC.

This clonotype appeared many times. The chain carries TRBV11-2 and TRBJ2-7, with TRBD2 matching 8 bases. The V and J ends lost 2 bases and 6 bases, in that order; junction bases with no gene match: 6. Per germline, CDR1 SGHAT and CDR2 FQNNGV. The CDR3 is made up of 14 amino acids. The DNA of the CDR3 is TGTGCCAGCAGCTTAAGCGCGGGACTAGTCGAGCAGTACTTC. It is translated as CASSLSAGLVEQYF.

This clonotype has ten or more counts. The chain links TRBV19 to TRBJ2-2; 8 bases are shared with TRBD2. The CDR3 is 16 residues long. Germline V CDR1 and CDR2: LNHDA, SQIVND (reference sequence). V lost 5 bases to trimming and J lost 3 bases; unmatched junction nucleotides: 8. The CDR3 loop is CASSPGPGGDTGELFF. CDR3 bases: TGTGCCAGTAGTCCGGGCCCGGGAGGGGACACCGGGGAGCTGTTTTTT.

This clonotype was counted at least ten times. The chain links TRBV2 to TRBJ2-7; D is unclear. V lost 2 bases to trimming and J lost 3 bases, with 5 bases between them. Germline assignment: CDR1 SNHLY and CDR2 FYNNEI. CDR3 size: 12 residues. The CDR3 is CASSETGYEQYF. CDR3 nucleotides: TGTGCCAGCAGTGAAACGGGCTACGAGCAGTACTTC.

In regard to this clonotype: This may come from a read error, since a much larger clone is one base off. The chain recombines TRBV7-2 with TRBJ2-7; TRBD2 might be the D (6 bases). This CDR3 is 14 amino acids long. Germline CDR1 reads SGHTA; CDR2 reads FQGNSA. Written as DNA, the CDR3 is TGTGTCAGCAGCCCGGACCTGGGGGGTTACGAGCAGTACTTC. It specifies CVSSPDLGGYEQYF.

The gene calls are TRBV11-2 and TRBJ1-1; 7 positions agree with TRBD1. The trim removed 3 bases at V and 1 base at J, leaving 11 bases unmatched. Germline V gene data show CDR1 as SGHAT and CDR2 as FQNNGV. The CDR3 contains 17 residues. In nucleotides, the CDR3 is TGTGCCAGCAGCTTCACCGGCCCAGGGGGGGGGAACACTGAAGCTTTCTTT. Residues: CASSFTGPGGGNTEAFF.

About this clonotype: Given a much more abundant clone one base away, this may be a read error. The chain couples TRBV7-2 to TRBJ2-5; a possible D gene is TRBD2 (6 bases). CDR1 is SGHTA and CDR2 is FQGNSA in the germline V gene. The CDR3 is made up of 14 amino acids. The DNA for the CDR3 is TGTGCCAGCACCCCCGGACGGGTCCGGGAGACCAAGTACTTC. Translating it yields CASTPGRVRETKYF.

This clonotype was seen at least ten times. V usage is TRBV30 and J usage is TRBJ2-5, with D perhaps TRBD2 (6 bases). This CDR3 has 14 residues. Trimming removed 1 base at V and 7 bases at J, with 16 bases between. Looked up from germline, CDR1 is GTSNPN and CDR2 is SVGIG (reference sequence). The CDR3 DNA sequence: TGTGCCTGGAGTGGAACAGGTCCCGGGGGGACCCAGTACTTC. Protein: CAWSGTGPGGTQYF.

The gene calls are TRBV12-3 or TRBV12-4 and TRBJ1-1; no definite D call. V lost 6 bases and J lost 3, with 11 bases in between. The CDR3 covers 13 residues. The CDR3 coding sequence is TGTGCCAGCAGCGATGACCAGGACACTGAAGCTTTCTTT. Translation: CASSDDQDTEAFF.

This clonotype came up many times. The DNA of the CDR3 is TGTGCCAGCAGTTACAACAGGGGGAACACTGAAGCTTTCTTT. Translating gives CASSYNRGNTEAFF. J is TRBJ1-1 and V is TRBV6-5; TRBD1 matches at 7 bases. This CDR3 spans 14 amino acids. The V and J ends lost 2 bases and 1 base, in that order; junction bases with no gene match: 1. Per germline, CDR1 MNHEY and CDR2 SVGAGI.

With respect to this clonotype: A clone one base away is much larger, so this may be a read error. V gene TRBV12-3 or TRBV12-4 combines with J gene TRBJ1-2; D is possibly TRBD1 (6 bases). This CDR3 contains 14 residues. The CDR3 sequence is CASSSRGLGYGYSF. The CDR3 DNA is TGTGCCAGCAGTTCCCGGGGGCTAGGCTATGGCTACAGCTTC.

This chain connects TRBV15 to TRBJ2-5, with 13 bases matching TRBD2. The CDR3 has 16 amino acids. Germline V gene sequence: CDR1 LNHNV, CDR2 YYDKDF (reference sequence). The V segment lost 5 bases and the J segment 4 bases; nucleotides outside the gene matches: 7. The CDR3 DNA sequence: TGTGCCACCAGCCGGGGACTAGCGGGACAAGGAGAGACCCAGTACTTC. This encodes CATSRGLAGQGETQYF.

In its sample, this clonotype was seen many times. This chain uses TRBV7-8 with TRBJ1-5; no firm D call. The CDR3 is made up of 13 amino acids. In germline, CDR1 is SGHVS, CDR2 FQNEAQ. The V end was cut by 3 bases, the J end by 4 bases, with 7 bases between. The CDR3 DNA sequence: TGTGCCAGCAGCTTTGACTTTAATCAGCCCCAGCATTTT. Translated: CASSFDFNQPQHF.

This clonotype was observed at least ten times. The chain combines TRBV28 with TRBJ2-7, with no clear D. The CDR3 consists of 13 residues. CDR1 MDHEN and CDR2 SYDVKM come from the germline V gene. Trimming removed 1 base from V and 2 bases from J, with 6 bases in between. Written as DNA, the CDR3 is TGTGCCAGCAGTTTATCCGCAACCTACGAGCAGTACTTC. Encoded protein: CASSLSATYEQYF.

This clonotype has only a few counts. The V gene is TRBV7-8, the J gene TRBJ1-2; D ambiguous. This CDR3 has 12 amino acids. Trimming removed 3 bases at V and 8 bases at J, with 10 bases between. CDR1 SGHVS and CDR2 FQNEAQ come from the germline V gene. The CDR3 bases are TGTGCCAGCAGCTTGGACGGGCGAGGCTACACCTTC. It encodes CASSLDGRGYTF.

This clonotype was detected many times. The V call is TRBV6-5, the J call TRBJ1-5; a weak D match, TRBD1 (6 bases). This CDR3 has 14 amino acids. The germline V gene has CDR1 MNHEY and CDR2 SVGAGI. Between the trimmed V and J ends, which lost 4 bases and 5 bases, there was a span of 12 bases. CDR3 sequence (DNA): TGTGCCAGCAGTTCCTCGACAGGAGATCAGCCCCAGCATTTT. This encodes CASSSSTGDQPQHF.

This clonotype showed up many times. The chain uses TRBV29-1 and TRBJ2-5; D remains unclear. This CDR3 contains 13 residues. Germline CDR1 SQVTM, CDR2 ANQGSEA. The ends were cut back, 8 bases at V and 1 base at J, with 14 bases in the middle. The CDR3 protein is CSSMSSPQETQYF. CDR3 bases: TGCAGCTCCATGTCGTCACCCCAAGAGACCCAGTACTTC.

Ten or more counts support this clonotype. The chain uses TRBV20-1 and TRBJ2-5; 13 nucleotides match TRBD2. The germline gives CDR1 DFQATT, CDR2 SNEGSKA (reference sequence). There are 14 residues in the CDR3. Germline trimming cut 3 bases from V and 5 bases from J; bases unmatched to any gene: 3. The CDR3, as DNA: TGCAGTGCTAGGGGGACTAGCGGGACGGAGACCCAGTACTTC. Amino acid sequence: CSARGTSGTETQYF.

This clonotype appeared a few times. This chain uses TRBV11-2 with TRBJ2-7; the D call may be TRBD1 or TRBD2 (5 bases each). V was clipped by 5 bases and J by 2 bases, with 19 bases between them. This CDR3 has 16 amino acids. Germline CDR1 reads SGHAT; CDR2 reads FQNNGV. This CDR3 reads CASSPTGRGLTYEQYF. The CDR3, as DNA: TGTGCCAGCAGCCCAACGGGACGGGGATTAACCTACGAGCAGTACTTC.

Many counts were recorded for this clonotype. The CDR3 reads CSVQWAVNTEAFF. DNA of the CDR3: TGCAGCGTTCAGTGGGCGGTGAACACTGAAGCTTTCTTT. This chain uses TRBV29-1 with TRBJ1-1, with no clear D. The CDR3 has 13 residues. The germline V gene encodes CDR1 SQVTM and CDR2 ANQGSEA. Trimming cost V 5 bases and J 0 bases, with 10 bases left between them. Looking up the rest from reference TRBV29-1 and TRBJ1-1 gives the full variable domain: SAVISQKPSRDICQRGTSLTIQCQVDSQVTMMFWYRQQPGQSLTLIATANQGSEATYESGFVIDKFPISRPNLTFSTLTVSNMSPEDSSIYLCSVQWAVNTEAFFGQGTRLTVV.

The rearrangement joins TRBV15 to TRBJ2-7; 9 bases fit TRBD1. The germline CDR1 and CDR2 sequences are LNHNV and YYDKDF (reference sequence). V shed 4 bases, J shed 0 bases, and the junction held 7 bases outside the gene matches. The CDR3 length is 16 residues. The CDR3 bases are TGTGCCACCAGCAACCCCGGGACAGGGCTCTCCTACGAGCAGTACTTC. As protein: CATSNPGTGLSYEQYF.

This clonotype was observed at least ten times. The chain carries TRBV9 and TRBJ2-2; 7 nucleotides line up with TRBD2. The V and J ends lost 3 bases and 6 bases, in that order; junction bases with no gene match: 8. The CDR3 extends over 15 amino acids. Germline CDR1 reads SGDLS; CDR2 reads YYNGEE. DNA for the CDR3: TGTGCCAGCAGCGGGTTATTAGCGGGCTCCGGGGAGCTGTTTTTT. This gives the protein CASSGLLAGSGELFF.

This clonotype has a count of ten or more. The gene calls are TRBV28 and TRBJ1-2; a possible D gene is TRBD1 (5 bases). The germline V and J ends were trimmed by 4 bases and 4 bases, with 16 bases remaining between them. From germline, CDR1 is MDHEN and CDR2 SYDVKM. The CDR3 length is 15 residues. The CDR3 sequence is CASSSPTAAPYGYTF. CDR3 DNA sequence: TGTGCCAGCAGTTCCCCGACAGCCGCCCCCTATGGCTACACCTTC.

This chain joins TRBV11-1 and TRBJ2-7, with D possibly TRBD1 on 6 matching bases. V was shortened by 1 base and J by 5 bases, with 15 bases between the two germline ends. Germline V gene sequence: CDR1 SGHAT, CDR2 FQDESV (reference sequence). This CDR3 is built from 15 residues. CDR3 in DNA: TGTGCCAGCAGCTTAGGCAGGGGCCAGGGGAACGAGCAGTACTTC. It translates to CASSLGRGQGNEQYF.